This T cell receptor beta chain originates from a study of cytomegalovirus exposure and HLA in healthy donors. Findings and limits, study-wide: Per a prior analysis, the majority of TCR beta V segments were productive roughly 90% or roughly 30% of the time. Roughly uniform depth of sequencing across donors was assumed in presence/absence analyses.

Primers included in the PCR were 60 Vbeta and 13 Jbeta primers. This table comes from immunoSEQ multiplex PCR, and its TCRdb copy is limited to in-frame clones, with some not included. Here the sample spans 170,000 or so clones, over 70% being singletons. V was shortened by 4 bases and J by 7 bases, with 13 bases between the two germline ends. The CDR3 length is 13 residues. The germline gives CDR1 PRHDT, CDR2 FYEKMQ (reference sequence). For this clone: Antigen: not known.

V is TRBV13 and J is TRBJ1-2; D call uncertain. Material: PBMCs. This TCR derives from a woman aged 30 to 39 in good health and CMV-seropositive. This CDR3 reads CASSYQAGPGYTF. CDR3 sequence (DNA): TGTGCCAGCAGCTATCAGGCTGGCCCTGGCTACACCTTC.